This T cell receptor (beta chain) was observed in a study of spatial heterogeneity in lung cancer (dated 2019 in TCRdb). About the study as a whole: More beta-chain than alpha-chain transcripts were consistently detected, likely reflecting higher beta-chain transcript abundance. In the raw uncorrected reads, each unique combination of TCR and UMI appeared on average more than ten times. Nonsynonymous mutation counts, determined by whole-exome sequencing of tumor tissue, were related to features of the TCR repertoire. In non-small cell lung cancer, the study made a quantitative comparison of TCR alpha and beta repertoires among multiple tumor regions, matched nontumor lung and blood. Both alpha and beta chains were TCR-sequenced in samples taken at surgery, namely 220 tumor regions, around 64 matched nontumor lung samples and roughly 56 PBMC samples.

At least ten counts were recorded for this clonotype. Its binding antigen is unknown. Per-nucleotide qualities are absent, and no much larger clonotype sits a single base away. The library was generated by 5' RACE. Sequencing was carried out with a NextSeq 500. The TCR library protocol attached a unique molecular identifier to each TCR cDNA molecule to allow correction of PCR and sequencing errors. In the authors' own workflow: TCR identification, UMI-based error correction and CDR3 extraction were all carried out with Decombinator tools. TCRs above a frequency of 2 per 1,000, corresponding to the top 1% of the tumor frequency distribution, were defined as expanded. Renyi diversity was computed with the R vegan package after each repertoire had been subsampled 100 times to 5,000 TCRs. To build CDR3 similarity networks, amino acid triplet string-kernel similarity was used, and CDR3s were connected when their pairwise similarity was above 0.82. TCRdb reprocessing: public reads trimmed at Q25 with fastp, clones called with MiXCR, in-frame beta chains kept. For every CDR3 protein sequence, its rows merge into one entry that carries the most common genes and DNA. The V and J calls and clone size come from TCRdb's table, not from the authors' own analysis. This sample is represented by 40,000 or so distinct CDR3 sequences; 6.5% to 9.5% of them were singletons. The ten largest make up approximately 30% of the sample.

The CDR3 has 13 amino acids, counting the end cysteine and phenylalanine. Only the CDR3 region is kept as DNA, spanning 39 bases read in frame from base 1. The germline V gene specifies SGHTA as CDR1 and FQGNSA as CDR2. V was cut back by 4 bases and J by 4 bases, leaving a gap of 8 bases between them. What the study reported, not specific to this receptor: Additional single-cell paired TCR alpha and beta sequencing was considered necessary to confirm, at a functional level, the hypothesis that regional TCRs recognize regional mutations. Ubiquitous expanded tumor TCRs were found in blood more often at tumor resection than at routine follow-up.

Reading the label with the study, this specimen's time point is: sample taken at primary tumor resection. Whole RNA extracted from tumor and nontumor lung tissue, or from cryopreserved PBMC samples, was used for TCR sequencing without cell sorting. The donors were 65 to 85 patients from the lung TRACERx cohort who had early-stage, untreated non-small cell lung cancer. Patients were selected for TCR sequencing only if sufficient RNA was available from at least two tumor regions. The sequence is built from TRBV7-2 and TRBJ2-1; too little of a D gene remains to name it. The receptor was derived from a male donor with early-stage non-small cell lung cancer. The sample was PBMCs, taken at surgery. CDR3 reads: CASSSTYYNEQFF. The sequenced DNA: TGTGCCAGCAGCTCGACATATTACAATGAGCAGTTCTTC.